The clone carrying this T cell receptor (beta chain) was recorded a few times. The data were taken from a study of PD-L1 blockade in urothelial cancer. Study summary: It was in 2014 that patients started atezolizumab at 1,200 mg intravenously every 3 weeks. Analysis of blood occurred 3 weeks (second dose) and 6 weeks after treatment start. When blood samples were assessed, the median T cell count was about 140,000.

The ends were cut back, 2 bases at V and 7 bases at J, with 15 bases in the middle. Germline V gene data show CDR1 as SGHTA and CDR2 as FQGNSA. The CDR3 is 15 residues long. The time point was: peripheral blood 6 weeks after treatment start. Synthetic analogs of TCR templates were spiked into every PCR. Clones were read by immunoSEQ multiplex PCR, and TCRdb kept only the in-frame ones, dropping some. The sample lists 35,000 to 40,000 clones, 80% to 90% occurring once. This sequence was found in a man in his 60s with urothelial cancer. The sequences come from PBMCs, collected around atezolizumab (anti-PD-L1) treatment. This chain uses TRBV7-2 with TRBJ2-1; D call uncertain. The CDR3 sequence: CASSLTSDSPNEQFF. The CDR3 DNA reads as TGTGCCAGCAGCTTAACTTCGGATAGCCCGAATGAGCAGTTCTTC.